This T cell receptor beta chain was identified during a study of cytomegalovirus exposure and HLA in healthy donors. On the study more broadly: It was reported in a later analysis that the same platform had been used for the 120 or so validation repertoires as for the roughly 650 first-cohort repertoires. Study-wide results and limits: The tendency of first-cohort TCR clusters to co-occur in the 120 or so validation repertoires emerged from a later analysis. Most TCR sequences were uncommon, yet certain public TCRs appeared in many donors. The listing of 150 to 200 TCR beta chains classed them as cytomegalovirus-associated.

This table comes from immunoSEQ multiplex PCR, and its TCRdb copy is limited to in-frame clones, with some not included. The data contain roughly 180,000 clones, approximately 84% of them singletons. V dropped 4 bases and J dropped 2; count of bases not matched to a gene: 3. Germline assignment: CDR1 SGHRS and CDR2 YFSETQ. The CDR3 totals 13 residues. Note on this clone: What it binds is unknown.

Sample: PBMCs. The chain is built from TRBV5-1 and TRBJ2-7; 7 nucleotides align to TRBD1. This TCR was recovered from a young man in good health and CMV-seropositive. This CDR3 reads CASSEGQPYEQYF. For the CDR3, the DNA is TGCGCCAGCAGCGAGGGACAGCCCTACGAGCAGTACTTC.